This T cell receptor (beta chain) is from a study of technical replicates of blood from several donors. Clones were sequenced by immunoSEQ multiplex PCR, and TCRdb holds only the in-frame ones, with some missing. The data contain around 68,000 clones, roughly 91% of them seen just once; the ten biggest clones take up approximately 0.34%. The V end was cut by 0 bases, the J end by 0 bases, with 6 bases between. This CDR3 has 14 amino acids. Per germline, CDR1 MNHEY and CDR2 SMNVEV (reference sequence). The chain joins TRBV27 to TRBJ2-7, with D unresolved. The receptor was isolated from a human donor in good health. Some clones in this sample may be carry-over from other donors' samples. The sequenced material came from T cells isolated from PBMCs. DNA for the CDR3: TGTGCCAGCAGTTTATCGCGTAACTCCTACGAGCAGTACTTC. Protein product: CASSLSRNSYEQYF.